This T cell receptor beta chain came from a study of cytomegalovirus exposure and HLA in healthy donors. CDR1 is SGHRS and CDR2 is YFSETQ in the germline V gene. The CDR3 loop spans 16 amino acids. V lost 0 bases and J lost 0; bases outside the gene matches: 3. PCR employed 60 Vbeta and 13 Jbeta primers. Data came from immunoSEQ multiplex PCR; TCRdb stores just in-frame clones and leaves some out. The profile shows roughly 200,000 clones, roughly 80% of them singletons. The chain uses TRBV5-1 and TRBJ1-1, with 9 bases lining up with TRBD1. What was sequenced was PBMCs. This TCR derives from a man between 25 and 39 years old in good health and CMV-seronegative. For the CDR3, the DNA is TGCGCCAGCAGCTTGGAGGGGACAGGGATGAACACTGAAGCTTTCTTT. It encodes CASSLEGTGMNTEAFF.